These T cell receptor beta chains were read from a single sample in a study of OX40 agonist ivuxolimab in advanced cancers. Clones were sequenced by immunoSEQ multiplex PCR, and TCRdb holds only the in-frame ones, with some missing. The data contain around 41,000 clones, roughly 91% of them singletons. The sequenced sample was CD4+ or CD8+ T cells sorted from blood, obtained in a trial of the OX40 agonist ivuxolimab. The receptors derive from an adult with an advanced solid tumor such as melanoma, head and neck, liver or kidney cancer. The CDR3 runs from the conserved cysteine through the conserved F or W. The order of the fields is J gene, clone size, V gene, D gene, CDR3 protein, CDR3 DNA. A D gene is named only where the DNA matches it firmly. Rows give clone size only sometimes, using once, few, many, or a class for an expanded clone.

J gene: TRBJ2-1
clone size: .
V gene: TRBV11-2
D gene: TRBD1
CDR3 protein: CASSSTGGWGEQFF
CDR3 DNA: TGTGCCAGCAGCTCGACAGGGGGTTGGGGCGAGCAGTTCTTC

J gene: TRBJ1-2
clone size: few
V gene: TRBV30
D gene: .
CDR3 protein: CAWSVRLGPNYGYTF
CDR3 DNA: TGTGCCTGGAGTGTACGGCTAGGTCCAAACTATGGCTACACCTTC

J gene: TRBJ2-7
clone size: medium-sized
V gene: TRBV27
D gene: TRBD2
CDR3 protein: CASSPELAGDYEQYF
CDR3 DNA: TGTGCCAGCAGTCCCGAGTTAGCGGGAGACTACGAGCAGTACTTC

J gene: TRBJ2-1
clone size: .
V gene: TRBV6-5
D gene: .
CDR3 protein: CASSYSMSAEQFF
CDR3 DNA: TGTGCCAGCAGTTACTCGATGTCGGCTGAGCAGTTCTTC

J gene: TRBJ2-7
clone size: .
V gene: TRBV19
D gene: .
CDR3 protein: CASSILVTPGYEQYF
CDR3 DNA: TGTGCCAGTAGTATTCTCGTGACACCCGGTTACGAGCAGTACTTC

J gene: TRBJ2-7
clone size: .
V gene: TRBV27
D gene: .
CDR3 protein: CASRGMSYEQYF
CDR3 DNA: TGTGCCAGCAGGGGAATGAGCTACGAGCAGTACTTC

J gene: TRBJ2-1
clone size: .
V gene: TRBV25-1
D gene: TRBD2
CDR3 protein: CASSEPGLAGEESNEQFF
CDR3 DNA: TGTGCCAGCAGTGAACCGGGGCTAGCGGGAGAGGAATCCAATGAGCAGTTCTTC

J gene: TRBJ2-7
clone size: .
V gene: TRBV28
D gene: .
CDR3 protein: CASSLWISGPHLNQYF
CDR3 DNA: TGTGCCAGCAGTTTATGGATATCGGGACCACATCTGAACCAGTACTTC

J gene: TRBJ2-5
clone size: .
V gene: TRBV7-9
D gene: .
CDR3 protein: CASSPYGLFQETQYF
CDR3 DNA: TGTGCCAGCAGCCCCTATGGACTATTTCAAGAGACCCAGTACTTC

J gene: TRBJ1-6
clone size: once
V gene: TRBV5-6
D gene: TRBD1
CDR3 protein: CASSFGTGLSPLHF
CDR3 DNA: TGTGCCAGCAGCTTCGGGACAGGGCTTTCACCCCTCCACTTT

J gene: TRBJ2-3
clone size: few
V gene: TRBV4-2
D gene: .
CDR3 protein: CASDPGLPAADTQYF
CDR3 DNA: TGTGCCAGCGACCCGGGACTCCCCGCCGCAGATACGCAGTATTTT

J gene: TRBJ2-2
clone size: .
V gene: TRBV30
D gene: TRBD1
CDR3 protein: CAWNRQGRTGELFF
CDR3 DNA: TGTGCCTGGAACCGACAGGGTCGTACCGGGGAGCTGTTTTTT

J gene: TRBJ2-7
clone size: .
V gene: TRBV7-9
D gene: .
CDR3 protein: CASSLGGPRGTYEQYF
CDR3 DNA: TGTGCCAGCAGCTTAGGTGGCCCCAGAGGTACCTACGAGCAGTACTTC

J gene: TRBJ1-4
clone size: .
V gene: TRBV7-9
D gene: .
CDR3 protein: CASSLRIGGYQEKLFF
CDR3 DNA: TGTGCCAGCAGCTTGAGGATAGGGGGGTATCAAGAAAAACTGTTTTTT

J gene: TRBJ2-7
clone size: .
V gene: TRBV5-5
D gene: TRBD1
CDR3 protein: CASSLEERTGYAYEQYF
CDR3 DNA: TGTGCCAGCAGCTTGGAGGAAAGGACAGGGTACGCCTACGAGCAGTACTTC

J gene: TRBJ2-5
clone size: .
V gene: TRBV7-9
D gene: .
CDR3 protein: CASSSGPNIDGRETQYF
CDR3 DNA: TGTGCCAGCAGCTCTGGACCAAACATCGACGGTAGAGAGACCCAGTACTTC

J gene: TRBJ2-5
clone size: .
V gene: TRBV27
D gene: .
CDR3 protein: CASSWSSLTQETQYF
CDR3 DNA: TGTGCCAGCAGTTGGTCGTCTCTAACCCAAGAGACCCAGTACTTC

J gene: TRBJ2-1
clone size: .
V gene: TRBV27
D gene: .
CDR3 protein: CASGGGPSYNEQFF
CDR3 DNA: TGTGCCAGCGGCGGGGGCCCCTCCTACAATGAGCAGTTCTTC

J gene: TRBJ1-6
clone size: .
V gene: TRBV7-6
D gene: .
CDR3 protein: CASSLADSAHSPLHF
CDR3 DNA: TGTGCCAGCAGCTTAGCGGACTCAGCGCATTCACCCCTCCACTTT

J gene: TRBJ2-1
clone size: .
V gene: TRBV14
D gene: TRBD2
CDR3 protein: CASSQEMGLAVLDEQFF
CDR3 DNA: TGTGCCAGCAGCCAAGAAATGGGACTAGCGGTTTTGGATGAGCAGTTCTTC

J gene: TRBJ2-1
clone size: .
V gene: TRBV7-2
D gene: .
CDR3 protein: CASRPTVSSYNEQFF
CDR3 DNA: TGTGCCAGCAGACCGACAGTGAGCTCCTACAATGAGCAGTTCTTC

J gene: TRBJ1-5
clone size: .
V gene: TRBV10-3
D gene: .
CDR3 protein: CAISEAFSNQPQHF
CDR3 DNA: TGTGCCATCAGTGAGGCTTTTAGCAATCAGCCCCAGCATTTT

J gene: TRBJ2-1
clone size: .
V gene: TRBV11-3
D gene: TRBD2
CDR3 protein: CASSPSGLAGRDEQFF
CDR3 DNA: TGTGCCAGCAGCCCCTCGGGACTAGCGGGACGGGATGAGCAGTTCTTC

J gene: TRBJ1-2
clone size: .
V gene: TRBV28
D gene: .
CDR3 protein: CASSFGTFGYTF
CDR3 DNA: TGTGCCAGCAGTTTCGGGACTTTCGGCTACACCTTC

J gene: TRBJ2-1
clone size: .
V gene: TRBV14
D gene: .
CDR3 protein: CASSRLSTLNEQFF
CDR3 DNA: TGTGCCAGCAGCCGATTAAGCACTCTGAATGAGCAGTTCTTC

J gene: TRBJ2-1
clone size: .
V gene: TRBV15
D gene: .
CDR3 protein: CATSREDTNELYNEQFF
CDR3 DNA: TGTGCCACCAGCAGAGAAGATACGAATGAACTCTACAATGAGCAGTTCTTC

J gene: TRBJ1-1
clone size: medium-sized
V gene: TRBV11-2
D gene: .
CDR3 protein: CASSLSTEAFF
CDR3 DNA: TGTGCCAGCAGCTTATCCACTGAAGCTTTCTTT

J gene: TRBJ2-7
clone size: .
V gene: TRBV19
D gene: TRBD2
CDR3 protein: CASSMIPGLAGAEYEQYF
CDR3 DNA: TGTGCCAGTAGTATGATTCCTGGACTAGCGGGAGCGGAATACGAGCAGTACTTC

J gene: TRBJ1-6
clone size: .
V gene: TRBV27
D gene: .
CDR3 protein: CASMDIGDPNSPLHF
CDR3 DNA: TGTGCCAGCATGGATATCGGAGACCCAAATTCACCCCTCCACTTT

J gene: TRBJ1-1
clone size: .
V gene: TRBV6-1
D gene: .
CDR3 protein: CASTPRNDRPEAFF
CDR3 DNA: TGTGCCAGCACCCCCCGGAATGACAGGCCTGAAGCTTTCTTT

J gene: TRBJ1-1
clone size: .
V gene: TRBV19
D gene: .
CDR3 protein: CASSIFFPENTEAFF
CDR3 DNA: TGTGCCAGTAGTATCTTCTTTCCAGAGAACACTGAAGCTTTCTTT

J gene: TRBJ2-1
clone size: once
V gene: TRBV30
D gene: TRBD2
CDR3 protein: CAWSVGTSGFYEQFF
CDR3 DNA: TGTGCCTGGAGTGTCGGGACTAGCGGTTTTTATGAGCAGTTCTTC

J gene: TRBJ2-7
clone size: .
V gene: TRBV5-4
D gene: .
CDR3 protein: CASSPRVSLADEQYF
CDR3 DNA: TGTGCCAGCAGCCCTAGGGTCTCCCTCGCGGACGAGCAGTACTTC

J gene: TRBJ2-7
clone size: .
V gene: TRBV7-6
D gene: TRBD1
CDR3 protein: CASSLGDRGLNEQYF
CDR3 DNA: TGTGCCAGCAGCTTAGGGGACAGGGGGTTGAACGAGCAGTACTTC

J gene: TRBJ2-1
clone size: .
V gene: TRBV29-1
D gene: .
CDR3 protein: CSALLGGGYNEQFF
CDR3 DNA: TGCAGCGCCCTCTTGGGCGGCGGCTACAATGAGCAGTTCTTC

J gene: TRBJ2-7
clone size: .
V gene: TRBV19
D gene: TRBD2
CDR3 protein: CASSMASGPYEQYF
CDR3 DNA: TGTGCCAGTAGTATGGCTAGCGGACCATACGAGCAGTACTTC